One TCR beta chain is described in this entry. The study made its TRB cDNA libraries by 5' RACE, adding UMI labels. Reprocessing the 5' RACE reads, TCRdb reports a single entry for every CDR3 protein and omits DNA. The sample includes approximately 24,000 distinct CDR3 sequences. The data belong to a study of CXCR3-negative and CXCR3-positive naive CD8 T cells. Germline CDR1 and CDR2: SQVTM and ANQGSEA. The CDR3 length is 14 residues. The receptor comes from a human donor in good health. Some clones in this sample may be carry-over from other donors' samples. Sequencing was done on a sample of naive CXCR3- CD8+ T cells from blood. The sample's subset: CD45RO-CCR7+CD27+CD95- naive CD8+ T cells lacking CXCR3 (TNR3-). V gene TRBV29-1 combines with J gene TRBJ2-4. The CDR3 is CSVLFGVGKNIQYF.